This is a list of T cell receptor beta chains from one sample in a study of shared clonotypes between healthy human individuals. TCRdb keeps only in-frame clones here, not all; method: immunoSEQ multiplex PCR. The data hold about half a million clones, with approximately 81% observed a single time. The sequenced material came from PBMCs. Receptors originate from a woman between 35 and 50 years old in good health. Some clones in this sample may be carry-over from other donors' samples. Both conserved end residues are part of each CDR3. The order of the fields is clone size, V gene, J gene, D gene, CDR3 protein, CDR3 DNA. The D gene is left open where the match is weak. Clone sizes are given selectively: once, few, many, or a class where the clone is expanded.

-,TRBV7-9,TRBJ1-1,TRBD1,CASSLRDRATEAFF,TGTGCCAGCAGCTTACGGGACAGGGCCACTGAAGCTTTCTTT
-,TRBV30,TRBJ2-7,TRBD2,CAWSRPSGRIAYEQYF,TGTGCCTGGAGCCGGCCTAGCGGGAGGATAGCCTACGAGCAGTACTTC
many,TRBV7-7,TRBJ2-2,-,CASSSGAGELFF,TGTGCCAGCAGCTCCGGTGCCGGGGAGCTGTTTTTT
-,TRBV7-9,TRBJ2-2,-,CASSLNLGGLGELFF,TGTGCCAGCAGCTTAAATTTGGGAGGCCTCGGGGAGCTGTTTTTT
-,TRBV7-9,TRBJ1-1,-,CASSFRDSRRAFF,TGTGCCAGCAGCTTCCGGGACTCACGGCGGGCTTTCTTT
-,TRBV5-5,TRBJ2-7,-,CASSKGDTGPTYEQYF,TGTGCCAGCAGCAAAGGGGACACGGGGCCTACCTACGAGCAGTACTTC
-,TRBV5-4,TRBJ2-7,TRBD2,CASSFLTSGKGDEQYF,TGTGCCAGCAGCTTTCTGACTAGCGGGAAAGGCGACGAGCAGTACTTC
once,TRBV28,TRBJ2-7,TRBD2,CASSSLAGTSREQYF,TGTGCCAGCAGTTCCCTAGCGGGGACCTCGCGGGAGCAGTACTTC
-,TRBV14,TRBJ2-1,-,CASSQDPLNEQFF,TGTGCCAGCAGCCAAGATCCGCTGAATGAGCAGTTCTTC
once,TRBV5-1,TRBJ2-1,-,CASSLGLLTRAYNEQFF,TGCGCCAGCAGCTTGGGACTACTTACCCGGGCCTACAATGAGCAGTTCTTC
-,TRBV7-3,TRBJ2-1,-,CASSLGGVGNEQFF,TGTGCCAGCAGCTTAGGTGGTGTAGGCAATGAGCAGTTCTTC
once,TRBV7-8,TRBJ1-5,TRBD1,CASSLVGGGNQPQHF,TGTGCCAGCAGCTTAGTAGGGGGCGGCAATCAGCCCCAGCATTTT
-,TRBV7-8,TRBJ2-2,-,CASSLAYRALGTGELFF,TGTGCCAGCAGCTTAGCATATCGGGCCCTCGGGACCGGGGAGCTGTTTTTT
-,TRBV30,TRBJ1-1,-,CAWSESHRRAFF,TGTGCCTGGAGTGAATCCCATCGCAGGGCTTTCTTT
-,TRBV2,TRBJ2-7,TRBD2,CASRTGRGGQTIWEQYF,TGTGCCAGCAGGACGGGGAGGGGAGGGCAGACGATCTGGGAGCAGTACTTC
-,TRBV30,TRBJ2-1,-,CAWTTGVYYNEQFF,TGTGCCTGGACTACGGGAGTTTACTACAATGAGCAGTTCTTC
-,TRBV29-1,TRBJ2-5,TRBD2,CSVWGDLAGGMFMETQYF,TGCAGCGTCTGGGGCGACCTAGCGGGAGGGATGTTTATGGAGACCCAGTACTTC
-,TRBV28,TRBJ2-4,TRBD2,CATRGSGSDIQYF,TGTGCCACCAGGGGAAGCGGGAGTGACATTCAGTACTTC
-,TRBV13,TRBJ2-2,-,CASSFAGGELFF,TGTGCCAGCAGCTTCGCTGGGGGCGAGCTGTTTTTT
-,TRBV27,TRBJ2-1,TRBD1,CASSYFGTGRYNEQFF,TGTGCCAGCAGTTACTTTGGGACAGGGAGATACAATGAGCAGTTCTTC
-,TRBV11-2,TRBJ2-4,-,CASSLGAGSVNIQYF,TGTGCCAGCAGCTTGGGGGCTGGTAGTGTGAACATTCAGTACTTC
-,TRBV28,TRBJ2-6,TRBD2,CASRLAGSSGANVLTF,TGTGCCAGCAGACTAGCGGGAAGCTCTGGGGCCAACGTCCTGACTTTC
many,TRBV6-1,TRBJ2-7,-,CASIEGILGRYYEQYF,TGTGCCAGCATTGAGGGGATTCTCGGTCGGTACTACGAGCAGTACTTC
few,TRBV10-3,TRBJ2-3,-,CAISESSEPSTDAQYF,TGTGCCATCAGTGAGTCAAGCGAACCTAGCACAGATGCGCAGTATTTT
-,TRBV6-1,TRBJ1-5,TRBD1,CASSWQTGHSQPQHF,TGTGCTAGCAGTTGGCAGACAGGGCATAGTCAGCCCCAGCATTTT
-,TRBV5-4,TRBJ2-7,TRBD1,CASSVTPGQSYEQYF,TGTGCCAGCAGCGTGACTCCGGGACAGTCCTACGAGCAGTACTTC
-,TRBV6-1,TRBJ1-5,-,CASSTGTGGQPQHF,TGTGCCAGCAGTACCGGAACAGGAGGTCAGCCCCAGCATTTT
once,TRBV6-5,TRBJ2-7,TRBD2,CASSSTLAGSSYEQYF,TGTGCCAGCAGTTCCACCCTAGCGGGTTCCTCCTACGAGCAGTACTTC
-,TRBV10-1,TRBJ2-3,-,CASRSGTSTDTQYF,TGCGCCAGCAGAAGCGGTACTAGCACAGATACGCAGTATTTT
-,TRBV28,TRBJ2-1,TRBD2,CASSLVPLAGAPGEQFF,TGTGCCAGCAGTCTAGTCCCCCTAGCGGGAGCACCAGGTGAGCAGTTCTTC
-,TRBV18,TRBJ2-5,TRBD2,CASSPAGAWETQYF,TGTGCCAGCTCACCAGCGGGAGCGTGGGAGACCCAGTACTTC
-,TRBV11-3,TRBJ2-7,-,CASSTFRGGEQYF,TGTGCCAGCAGCACTTTCAGGGGGGGCGAGCAGTACTTC